The following is a T cell receptor (beta chain) sequence with its context. This clonotype appeared once. Its specific antigen is unknown. No base qualities exist here, and no much larger clone lies one base off it. A single read makes a weak case. The sample's treatment or condition label is to be understood as: allogeneic hematopoietic cell transplantation with graft depleted of TCRalphabeta T cells and CD19 B cells. Transplant recipients were children who received TCRalphabeta/CD19-depleted allogeneic hematopoietic cell grafts. These data are taken from a study of T-cell reconstitution after alpha-beta-depleted transplantation in children (dated by TCRdb to the mid-2010s). As for the study more broadly: Using TCR repertoire profiling, the study quantitatively followed how T-cell immune reconstitution unfolded in children after TCRalphabeta/CD19-depleted allogeneic hematopoietic cell transplantation. Broad study findings and their caveats: The apparently early alphabetaT-cell count recovery about two months after transplant was reportedly dependent on only several hundred rapidly expanded clones derived from non-depleted graft cells. The high TCRbeta diversity at day 60 in some patients was ascribed to recipient T cells and intrathymic progenitors that had survived conditioning. Hyperexpanded clone frequencies declined over subsequent months; after one year, T-cell counts and TCRbeta diversity were mostly attributed to newly produced T cells.

The library was generated by PCR. The run used an Illumina HiSeq 2500. TCR libraries were prepared with molecular barcoding, using unique molecular identifiers to normalize TCRbeta repertoire quantification. TCRdb cleaned the public reads at Q25 with fastp, built clones with MiXCR and kept in-frame beta chains. Every CDR3 protein is listed once, alongside the most common genes and DNA of its rows. The sample table lists around 600,000 distinct CDR3 sequences, 20% to 25% of them with a count of one. In total, the top ten clones hold around 14% of the sample. The input for sequencing was PBMCs, mostly from graft donor cells, taken 360 days after TCRalphabeta/CD19-depleted stem cell transplant. The sequence derives from a boy younger than two who had a stem cell transplant for acute myeloid leukemia, so the T cells may come from the graft donor.

The CDR3 region has the sequence CASSRGSGADTQYF. The bases read TGTGCCAGCAGCCGAGGGAGCGGGGCAGATACGCAGTATTTT. The V gene is TRBV6-1 and the J gene is TRBJ2-3; TRBD2 matches 7 bases in the middle. CDR1 and CDR2 (MNHNS, SASEGT) derive from the germline V gene. After removal of 6 bases from V and 4 bases from J, the junction retains 7 bases not matched to a gene. The CDR3 holds 14 amino acids from the cysteine to the phenylalanine. Left in the record is the CDR3 DNA by itself, 42 bases read in frame from the first base.